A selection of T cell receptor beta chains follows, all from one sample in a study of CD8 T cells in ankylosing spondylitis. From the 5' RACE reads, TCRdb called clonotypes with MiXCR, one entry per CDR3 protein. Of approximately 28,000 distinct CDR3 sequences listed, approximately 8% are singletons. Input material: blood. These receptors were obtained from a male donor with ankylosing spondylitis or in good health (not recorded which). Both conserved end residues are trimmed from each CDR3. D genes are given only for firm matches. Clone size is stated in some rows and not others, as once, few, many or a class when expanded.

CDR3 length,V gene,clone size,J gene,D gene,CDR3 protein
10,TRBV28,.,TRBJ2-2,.,ASTGTVGELF
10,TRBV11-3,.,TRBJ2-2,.,ASSLGAGELF
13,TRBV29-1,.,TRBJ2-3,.,SALRGGSGTDTQY
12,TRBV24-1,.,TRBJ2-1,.,ATSDNRAYNEQF
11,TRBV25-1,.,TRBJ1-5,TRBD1,ASGDRDGQPQH
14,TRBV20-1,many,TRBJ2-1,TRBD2,SARDPAGELYNEQF
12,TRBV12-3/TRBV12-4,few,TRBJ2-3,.,ASSLGGEADTQY
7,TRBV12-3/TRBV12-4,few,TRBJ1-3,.,ASSPPTY
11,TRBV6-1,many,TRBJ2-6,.,ASRDSGANVLT
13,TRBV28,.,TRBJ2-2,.,ASRNPTPNTGELF
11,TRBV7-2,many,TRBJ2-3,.,ASSSPGADTQY
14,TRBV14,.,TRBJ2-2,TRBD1,ASSQVTGLNTGELF
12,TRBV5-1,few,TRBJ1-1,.,ASSFPVGDTEAF
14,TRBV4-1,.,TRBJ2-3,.,ASSPRGVEVTDTQY
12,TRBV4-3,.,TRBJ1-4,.,ASSQQGTNEKLF
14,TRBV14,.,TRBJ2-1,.,ASSHLGGTAHNEQF
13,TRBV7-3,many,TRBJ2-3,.,ASSSEGGRTDTQY
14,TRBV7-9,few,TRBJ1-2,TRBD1,ASSSLNYGTAGGYT
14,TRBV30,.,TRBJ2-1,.,AWSGVRGSPYNEQF
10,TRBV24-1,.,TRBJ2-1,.,ATSGRDNEQF
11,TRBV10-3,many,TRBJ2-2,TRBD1,AVRDRLTGELF
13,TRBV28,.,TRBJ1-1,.,ASSRGGVLNTEAF
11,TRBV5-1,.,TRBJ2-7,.,ASGRDNDYEQY
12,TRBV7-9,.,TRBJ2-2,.,ASTVGPNTGELF
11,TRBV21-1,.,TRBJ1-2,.,ASSKEGQYGYT
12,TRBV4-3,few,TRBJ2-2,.,ASSQTRGSGELF
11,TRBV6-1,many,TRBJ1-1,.,ASLQLPNTEAF
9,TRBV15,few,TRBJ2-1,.,ATSRDLEQF
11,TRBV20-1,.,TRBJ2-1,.,SARRQGYNEQF
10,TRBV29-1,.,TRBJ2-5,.,SAGDLLETQY
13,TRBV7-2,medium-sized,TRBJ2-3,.,ASSLVVGGPDTQY
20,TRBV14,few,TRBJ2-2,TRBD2,ASSPFLGQGLAGNPNTGELF
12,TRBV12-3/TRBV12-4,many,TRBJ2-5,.,ASSVRVSQETQY
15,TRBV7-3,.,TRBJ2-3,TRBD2,ASSLTAAGRGADTQY
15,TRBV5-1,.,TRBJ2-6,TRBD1,ASSLTGGLSGANVLT
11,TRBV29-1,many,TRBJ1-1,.,SAWGGMNTEAF
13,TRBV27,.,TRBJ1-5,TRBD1,ASSPQDRQDQPQH
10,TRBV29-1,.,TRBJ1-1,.,SVLRRGGEAF
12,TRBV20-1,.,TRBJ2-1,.,SAGRPETYNEQF
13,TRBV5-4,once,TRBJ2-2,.,ASSTTRTNTGELF
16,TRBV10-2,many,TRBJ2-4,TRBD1,ASSERGRTGSLENIQY
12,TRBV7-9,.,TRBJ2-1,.,ASSSPMSYNEQF
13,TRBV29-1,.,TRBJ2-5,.,SVGPRGTPQETQY
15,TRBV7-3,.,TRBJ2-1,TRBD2,ASSSPPGTSGSNEQF
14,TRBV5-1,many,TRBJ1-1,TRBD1,ASTPPGGGLNTEAF
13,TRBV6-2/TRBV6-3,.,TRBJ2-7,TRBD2,ASSPTSGGVGEQY
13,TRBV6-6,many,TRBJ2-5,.,ASSPWGAGQETQY
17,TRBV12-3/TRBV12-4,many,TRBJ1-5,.,ASSRPCSGCVLGNQPQH
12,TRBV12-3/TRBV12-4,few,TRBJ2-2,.,ASSPDKPTGELF
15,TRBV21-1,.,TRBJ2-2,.,ASSKGKEITNTGELF
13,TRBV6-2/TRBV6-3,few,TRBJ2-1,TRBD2,ASSTRTSVANEQF
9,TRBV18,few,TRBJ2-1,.,ASSPGNEQF
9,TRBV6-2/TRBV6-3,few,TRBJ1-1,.,ASSWNTEAF
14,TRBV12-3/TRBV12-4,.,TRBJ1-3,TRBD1,ASGSQDRAAGNTIY
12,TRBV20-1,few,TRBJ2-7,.,SARAPSAVSEQY